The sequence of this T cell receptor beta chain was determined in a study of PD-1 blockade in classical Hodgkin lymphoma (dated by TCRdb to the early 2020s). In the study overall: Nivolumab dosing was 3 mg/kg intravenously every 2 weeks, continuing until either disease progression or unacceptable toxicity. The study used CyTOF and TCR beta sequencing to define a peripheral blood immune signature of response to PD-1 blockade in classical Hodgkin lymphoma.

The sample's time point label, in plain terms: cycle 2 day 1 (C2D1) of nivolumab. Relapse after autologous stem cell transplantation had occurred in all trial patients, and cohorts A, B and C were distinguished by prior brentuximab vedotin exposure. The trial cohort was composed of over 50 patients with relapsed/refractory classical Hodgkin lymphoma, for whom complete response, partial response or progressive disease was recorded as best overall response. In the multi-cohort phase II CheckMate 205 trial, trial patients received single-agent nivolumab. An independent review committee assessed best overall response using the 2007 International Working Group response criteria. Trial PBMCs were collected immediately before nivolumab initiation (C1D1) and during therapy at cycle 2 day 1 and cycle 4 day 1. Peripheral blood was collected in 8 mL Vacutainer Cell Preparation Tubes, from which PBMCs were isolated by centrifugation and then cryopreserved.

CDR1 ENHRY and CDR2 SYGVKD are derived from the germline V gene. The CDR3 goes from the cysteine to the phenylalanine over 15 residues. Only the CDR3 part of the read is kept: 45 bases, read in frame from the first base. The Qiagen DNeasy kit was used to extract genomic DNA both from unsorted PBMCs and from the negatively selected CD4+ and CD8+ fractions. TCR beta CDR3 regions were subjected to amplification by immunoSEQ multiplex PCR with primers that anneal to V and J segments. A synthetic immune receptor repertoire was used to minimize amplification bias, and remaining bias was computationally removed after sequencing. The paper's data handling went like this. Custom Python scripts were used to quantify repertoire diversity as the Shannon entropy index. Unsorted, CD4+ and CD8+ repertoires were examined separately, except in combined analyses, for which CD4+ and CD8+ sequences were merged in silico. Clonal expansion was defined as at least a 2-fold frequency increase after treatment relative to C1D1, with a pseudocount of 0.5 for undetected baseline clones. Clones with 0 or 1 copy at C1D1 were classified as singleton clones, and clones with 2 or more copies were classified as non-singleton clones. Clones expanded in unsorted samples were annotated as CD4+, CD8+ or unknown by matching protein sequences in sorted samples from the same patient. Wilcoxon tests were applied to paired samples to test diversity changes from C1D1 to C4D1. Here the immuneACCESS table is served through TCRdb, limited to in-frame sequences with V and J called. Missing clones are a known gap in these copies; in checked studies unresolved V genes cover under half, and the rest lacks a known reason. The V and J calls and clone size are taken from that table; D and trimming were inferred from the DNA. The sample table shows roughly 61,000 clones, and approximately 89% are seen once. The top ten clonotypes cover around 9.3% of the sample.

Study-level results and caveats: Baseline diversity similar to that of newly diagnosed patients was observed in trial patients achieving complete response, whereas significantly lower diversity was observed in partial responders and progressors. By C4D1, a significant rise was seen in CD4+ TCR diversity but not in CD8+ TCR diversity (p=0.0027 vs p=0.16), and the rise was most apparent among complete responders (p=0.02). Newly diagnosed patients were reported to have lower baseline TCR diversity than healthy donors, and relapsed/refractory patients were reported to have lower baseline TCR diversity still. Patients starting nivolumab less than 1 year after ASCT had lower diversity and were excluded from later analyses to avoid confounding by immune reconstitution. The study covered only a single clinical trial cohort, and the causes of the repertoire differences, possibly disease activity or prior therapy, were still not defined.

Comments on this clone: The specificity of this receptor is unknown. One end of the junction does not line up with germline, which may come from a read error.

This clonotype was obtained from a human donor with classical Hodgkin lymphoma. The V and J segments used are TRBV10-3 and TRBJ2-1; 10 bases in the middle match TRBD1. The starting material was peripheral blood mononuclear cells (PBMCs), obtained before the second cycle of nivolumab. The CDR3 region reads CAINEGDRGYNEQFF. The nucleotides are TGTGCCATCAATGAGGGGGACAGGGGCTACAATGAGCAGTTCTTC.